The clone carrying this TCR beta chain showed up many times. This sample was taken from a study of T-cell memory formation after mild COVID-19. The CDR3 extends over 13 amino acids. The V end lost 4 bases, the J end lost 3 bases, and 8 bases lay between the germline ends. In germline, CDR1 is MRHNA, CDR2 SNTAGT. TCRdb passed the 5' RACE reads through MiXCR, listing each CDR3 protein once. The data hold tens of thousands of distinct CDR3 sequences, with more than 20% observed a single time. Source material: PBMCs or a T cell subset sorted from them (not recorded which). V usage is TRBV6-4 and J usage is TRBJ2-3; no firm D call. The clonotype was recovered from a man in his late teens or twenties who had mild COVID-19 (a few samples of this study predate the infection). Cell type and time point are not known. CDR3 nucleotides: TGTGCCAGCAGTGGGAACCCAACAGATACGCAGTATTTT. Its translation: CASSGNPTDTQYF.